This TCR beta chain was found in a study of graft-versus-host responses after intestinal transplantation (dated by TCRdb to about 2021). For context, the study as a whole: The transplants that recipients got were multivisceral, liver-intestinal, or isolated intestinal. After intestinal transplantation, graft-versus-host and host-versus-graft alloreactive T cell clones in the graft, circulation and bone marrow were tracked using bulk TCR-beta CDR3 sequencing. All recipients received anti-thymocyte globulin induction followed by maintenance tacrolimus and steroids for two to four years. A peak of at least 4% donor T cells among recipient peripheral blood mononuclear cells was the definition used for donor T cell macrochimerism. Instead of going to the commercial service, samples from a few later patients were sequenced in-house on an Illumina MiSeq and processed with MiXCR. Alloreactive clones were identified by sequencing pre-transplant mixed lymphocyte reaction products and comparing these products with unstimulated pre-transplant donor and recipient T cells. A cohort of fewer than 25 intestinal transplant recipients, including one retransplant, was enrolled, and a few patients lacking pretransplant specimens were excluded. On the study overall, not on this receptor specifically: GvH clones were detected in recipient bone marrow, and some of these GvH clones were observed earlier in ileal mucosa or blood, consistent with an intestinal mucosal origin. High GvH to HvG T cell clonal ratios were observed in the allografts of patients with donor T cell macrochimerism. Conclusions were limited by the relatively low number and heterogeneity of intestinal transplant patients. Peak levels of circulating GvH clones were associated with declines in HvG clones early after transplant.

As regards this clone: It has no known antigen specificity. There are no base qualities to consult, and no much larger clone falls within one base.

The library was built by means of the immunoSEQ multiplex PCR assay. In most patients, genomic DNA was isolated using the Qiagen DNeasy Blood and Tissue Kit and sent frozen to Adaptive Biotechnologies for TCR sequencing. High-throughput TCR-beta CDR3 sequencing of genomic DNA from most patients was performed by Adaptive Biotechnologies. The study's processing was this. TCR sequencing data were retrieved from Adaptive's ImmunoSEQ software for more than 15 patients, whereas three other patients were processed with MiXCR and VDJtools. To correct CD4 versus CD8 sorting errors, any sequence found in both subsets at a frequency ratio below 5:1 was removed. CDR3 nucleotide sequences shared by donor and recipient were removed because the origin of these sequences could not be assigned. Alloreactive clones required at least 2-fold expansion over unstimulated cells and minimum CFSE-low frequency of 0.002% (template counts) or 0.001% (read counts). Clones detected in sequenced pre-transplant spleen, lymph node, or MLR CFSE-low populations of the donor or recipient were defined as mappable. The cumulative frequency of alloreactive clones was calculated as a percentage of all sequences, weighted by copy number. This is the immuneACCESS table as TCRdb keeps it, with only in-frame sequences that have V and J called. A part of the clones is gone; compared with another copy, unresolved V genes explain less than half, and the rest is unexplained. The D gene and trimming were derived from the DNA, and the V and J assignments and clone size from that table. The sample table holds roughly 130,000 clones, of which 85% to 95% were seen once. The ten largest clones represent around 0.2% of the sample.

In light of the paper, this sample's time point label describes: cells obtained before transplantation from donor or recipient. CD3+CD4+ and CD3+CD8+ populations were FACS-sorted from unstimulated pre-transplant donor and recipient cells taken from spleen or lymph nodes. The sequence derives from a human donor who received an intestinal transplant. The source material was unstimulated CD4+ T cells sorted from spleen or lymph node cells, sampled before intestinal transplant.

The DNA sequence follows: TGTGCCAGTAGTACCCTTGGGTCGGAGGGGCCCCAGCATTTT. The translation is CASSTLGSEGPQHF. The rearranged chain carries TRBV19 and TRBJ1-5, with no reliable assignment of the D segment. V was cut back by 4 bases and J by 9 bases, leaving a gap of 16 bases between them. Reading the germline V gene (reference sequence) gives CDR1 LNHDA and CDR2 SQIVND. Its CDR3 holds 14 amino acids, cysteine through phenylalanine. The kept DNA is CDR3 alone, 42 bases in frame from the first base.